This TCR beta chain was documented in a study of T-cell memory formation after mild COVID-19 (dated by TCRdb to 2020 to 2022). Broadly, across the study: Most TCR sequence clusters were specific to one of the two donors. The cohort comprised two young, previously healthy adult volunteers, one female and one male. In two donors, T-cell clones that expanded and contracted after mild COVID-19 were followed by sequencing TCRalpha and TCRbeta repertoires longitudinally. The study at large found these results: Some responding clones were detected in pre-infection memory, suggesting pre-existing cross-reactive memory T cells joined the SARS-CoV-2 response. Clones contracting from day 15 to 85 had balanced CD4/CD8 phenotypes, while a second wave expanding from day 15 to 37 was biased towards CD4+. Contracting CD4+ clones turned up mainly in the CM and EM memory subsets, whereas EMRA was where CD8+ clones were enriched. The study included only a couple of mild cases, and larger cohorts that include severe cases with pre-infection samples were judged to be necessary. Whether the second-wave clones peaking on day 37 were SARS-CoV-2 specific was not confirmed.

Ficoll-Paque density gradient centrifugation was the method used to isolate PBMCs. V loses 0 bases, J loses 3 bases, and the germline ends lie 20 bases apart. The germline V gene (reference sequence) gives CDR1 as DFQATT and CDR2 as SNEGSKA. The CDR3 sequence holds 18 residues, the cysteine and phenylalanine included. Only the CDR3 part of the read is kept: 54 bases, read in frame from the first base. These reads were obtained on an Illumina NovaSeq 6000. TCRalpha and TCRbeta cDNA libraries were built by 5'RACE with constant-segment primers, adding sample barcodes and unique molecular identifiers. RNA was extracted from every sample with Trizol reagent. Library amplification was performed in two PCR steps, and a second sample barcode and Illumina TruSeq adapters were introduced in the second step. The libraries were sequenced on an Illumina NovaSeq using 2 x 150 bp paired-end reads. Processing in the source paper ran as follows. With migec v1.2.7, reads were demultiplexed and then collapsed into UMI-guided consensus sequences. Using mixcr v2.1.11, the UMI consensuses were aligned to TRA and TRB V and J templates and assembled into clonotypes. Clonotypes were classified as expanded or contracted when called significant by both edgeR and NoisET, with noise models trained on biological replicates. For edgeR calls, the thresholds were a false discovery rate-adjusted p below 0.01 and a log2 fold-change of 1. PCA with hierarchical clustering of max-normalized trajectories of the 1000 most abundant clonotypes was used as exploratory dynamics analysis. Each responding clone was given a CD4 or CD8 phenotype based on the CD4+ and CD8+ repertoires, which had been sequenced separately. Clones were called with MiXCR by TCRdb after fastp trimmed the public reads at Q25, and only in-frame beta chains were retained. Rows matching on CDR3 protein sequence are summarized as one entry with the most common DNA and genes. The authors' filters were not applied to this entry. The sample has some 150,000 distinct CDR3 sequences on record, about 5.7% of them singletons. The ten largest clones represent about 1.9% of the sample.

As regards this clonotype: Its antigen target is currently unknown. Nothing much larger sits one base from this clone, and base qualities are not available.

The chain joins TRBV20-1 to TRBJ1-4; TRBD1 might be the D gene, on 6 matching bases. This TCR derives from an adult woman who had mild COVID-19 (a few samples of this study predate the infection). The sample titles of this study are shuffled in the database, so cell type and time point are left out; the donor was told from shared clones. The sequencing sample was made of PBMCs or a T cell subset sorted from them (not recorded which). The CDR3 amino acid sequence is: CSARDNTPGAAANEKLFF. DNA sequence: TGCAGTGCTAGAGATAACACCCCAGGGGCCGCAGCTAATGAAAAACTGTTTTTT.